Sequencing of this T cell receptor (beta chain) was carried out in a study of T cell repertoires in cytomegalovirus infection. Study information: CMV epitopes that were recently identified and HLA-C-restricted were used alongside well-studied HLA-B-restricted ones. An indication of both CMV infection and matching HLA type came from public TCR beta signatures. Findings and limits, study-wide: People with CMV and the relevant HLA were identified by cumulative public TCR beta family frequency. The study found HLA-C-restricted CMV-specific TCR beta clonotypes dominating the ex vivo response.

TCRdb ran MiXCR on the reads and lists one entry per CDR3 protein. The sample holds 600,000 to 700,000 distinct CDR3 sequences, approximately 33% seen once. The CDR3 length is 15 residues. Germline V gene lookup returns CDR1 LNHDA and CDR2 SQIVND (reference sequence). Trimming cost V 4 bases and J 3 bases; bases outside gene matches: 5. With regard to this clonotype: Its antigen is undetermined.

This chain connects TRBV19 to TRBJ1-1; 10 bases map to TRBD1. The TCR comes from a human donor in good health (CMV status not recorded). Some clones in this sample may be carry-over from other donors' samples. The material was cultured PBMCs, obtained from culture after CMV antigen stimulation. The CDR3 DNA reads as TGTGCCAGTAGTAATGACAGGGGGCTTTACACTGAAGCTTTCTTT. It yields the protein CASSNDRGLYTEAFF.